This TCR beta chain comes out of a study of T cell responses to AZD1222 COVID-19 vaccine. On the study more broadly: Pooled together were second doses at about 4 or about 12 weeks. The study's findings and limits: Targeting of unmutated variant regions was reportedly seen in nearly half of spike-specific TCRs. Baseline seropositives among AZD1222 recipients totaled only 5 to 7.

Only in-frame clones appear in the TCRdb table, and some are missing; sequencing was by immunoSEQ multiplex PCR. The sample has 130,000 to 150,000 clones; under 95% are singletons. As concerns this clone: Its antigen is undetermined.

Between the trimmed V and J ends, which lost 2 bases and 8 bases, there was a span of 14 bases. CDR1 SGHKS and CDR2 YYEKEE come from the germline V gene (reference sequence). The CDR3 totals 14 residues. The gene calls are TRBV5-5 and TRBJ2-1; possible D gene TRBD1, 6 bases. This sample comprised peripheral blood, obtained on day 0 of AZD1222 vaccination. The TCR originated in an adult in good health. CDR3 bases: TGTGCCAGCAGCTTAGCACAGGGTTTTCATGAGCAGTTCTTC. Residues: CASSLAQGFHEQFF.